What follows are 8 T cell receptor beta chains derived from one specimen sequenced in a study of cytotoxic CD8 clonotypes in ibrutinib-treated CLL. Generated by immunoSEQ multiplex PCR, the TCRdb table keeps only in-frame clones and is missing some. This sample yields some 300,000 clones, of which more than 65% are seen a single time; over 5.5% belongs to the top ten. The sequencing here drew on PBMCs, taken before ibrutinib treatment. The receptors shown here come from a human donor with chronic lymphocytic leukemia.

The V call is TRBV9, the J call TRBJ2-6; 7 bases align to TRBD2. The CDR3 consists of 16 residues. Germline CDR1 reads SGDLS; CDR2 reads YYNGEE. The V and J ends lost 3 bases and 0 bases, in that order; junction bases with no gene match: 3. The CDR3 is CASSGRGSSGANVLTF. In DNA, the CDR3 is TGTGCCAGCAGCGGGCGGGGGTCCTCTGGGGCCAACGTCCTGACTTTC.

The chain joins TRBV5-1 to TRBJ2-1; D is perhaps TRBD2 (5 bases). The CDR3 totals 18 residues. Germline-derived CDR1 and CDR2 are SGHRS and YFSETQ. V lost 0 bases and J lost 4, with 20 bases in between. This CDR3 is CASSLVVSGEGGYNEQFF. The CDR3 DNA is TGCGCCAGCAGCTTGGTAGTTAGTGGTGAAGGAGGATACAATGAGCAGTTCTTC.

The chain carries TRBV7-8 and TRBJ2-2, with TRBD2 identical over 11 bases. This CDR3 is 16 amino acids long. After removal of 8 bases from V and 1 base from J, the junction contained 6 bases not matched to a gene. Germline CDR1 and CDR2: SGHVS and FQNEAQ. CDR3 sequence reads: CASLRGTSGNTGELFF. CDR3 nucleotides: TGTGCCAGCCTCAGGGGGACTAGCGGGAACACCGGGGAGCTGTTTTTT.

V usage is TRBV4-3 and J usage is TRBJ1-2; D is unresolved. Germline V gives CDR1 LGHNA, CDR2 YSLEER. The CDR3 runs 15 residues. Trimming pared 0 bases from V and 3 bases from J, leaving 11 bases between. As DNA, the CDR3 is TGCGCCAGCAGCCAAGATAACAATCCGTACTATGGCTACACCTTC. This codes for CASSQDNNPYYGYTF.

The rearrangement links TRBV7-9 to TRBJ2-5, with 7 bases lining up with TRBD2. The CDR3 loop spans 15 amino acids. Losses at the gene ends were 2 bases for V and 2 bases for J; bases not matched to a gene: 5. Per germline, CDR1 SEHNR and CDR2 FQNEAQ (reference sequence). This CDR3 reads CASSLLAGAQETQYF. The CDR3 bases are TGTGCCAGCAGCTTATTGGCGGGAGCTCAAGAGACCCAGTACTTC. Variable domain in full (rest from reference TRBV7-9 and TRBJ2-5): DTGVSQNPRHKITKRGQNVTFRCDPISEHNRLYWYRQTLGQGPEFLTYFQNEAQLEKSRLLSDRFSAERPKGSFSTLEIQRTEQGDSAMYLCASSLLAGAQETQYFGPGTRLLVL.

This chain uses TRBV5-6 with TRBJ1-4; tentative D call: TRBD1 (6 bases). The ends were cut back, 1 base at V and 5 bases at J, with 12 bases in the middle. This CDR3 is 15 amino acids long. The V gene's germline CDR1 is SGHDT and CDR2 YYEEEE. This CDR3 is CASSLYGGRNEKLFF. The CDR3, as DNA: TGTGCCAGCAGCTTGTACGGGGGGCGGAATGAAAAACTGTTTTTT.

The V and J genes are TRBV30 and TRBJ1-5, with D tentatively TRBD1 (6 bases). V was pared by 4 bases and J by 1 base, with 20 bases between. The CDR3 spans 17 residues. Germline V gene data show CDR1 as GTSNPN and CDR2 as SVGIG (reference sequence). The DNA of the CDR3 is TGTGCCTGGACCCGAGGGGGTCCAGGCGGCAGCAATCAGCCCCAGCATTTT. Translated, it gives CAWTRGGPGGSNQPQHF.

This clone turned up a few times. V and J are TRBV6-5 and TRBJ2-7; maybe TRBD1 (5 bases). Between the trimmed V and J ends, which lost 2 bases and 3 bases, there was a span of 11 bases. The CDR3 has 14 residues. CDR1 and CDR2 from the germline V gene are MNHEY and SVGAGI. The CDR3 spells CASSYDSRLYEQYF. The CDR3 bases are TGTGCCAGCAGTTACGACAGCAGACTCTACGAGCAGTACTTC.